Included here is one TCR beta chain sequence, with context. Its target is unknown. Profiled with immunoSEQ multiplex PCR; TCRdb holds only in-frame clones, not every one. In the table there are more than 25,000 clones, 75% to 90% of which are singletons. This entry belongs to a study of vaccination effects on CD4 cells after COVID-19. Antigen-specific CD4+ T cells were first expanded with viral peptide pools by the ViraFEST assay and only then sequenced. Culturing for 9 to 10 days preceded CD4+ T cell isolation. Two doses of either BNT162b2 or mRNA-1273 were given to each participant. Each vaccine recipient was nucleocapsid antibody negative and had no prior SARS-CoV-2 infection. Some 2 million PBMC per well received 9 to 10 IU/ml IL-2 and 9 to 10 ug/ml peptides in culture. Sequenced here: CD4+ T cells from PBMCs cultured with SARS-CoV-2 spike peptides, sampled after COVID-19 vaccination. The origin of this receptor is a human donor who received a COVID-19 vaccine. Some clones in this sample may be carry-over from other donors' samples.

CDR3 amino acids: CASSFTSNTEAFF. The CDR3 DNA reads TGTGCCAGCAGCTTTACAAGCAACACTGAAGCTTTCTTT. The rearrangement links TRBV5-6 to TRBJ1-1; no firm D call. Germline loops: CDR1 SGHDT, CDR2 YYEEEE. V was cut by 2 bases and J by 2 bases, with 7 bases left in between. The CDR3 extends over 13 amino acids.